The source of this TCR beta chain is a study of shared clonotypes between healthy human individuals. For the study at large: Aged between 18 and 49, the donors were a couple of women and three men. Points from the study as a whole: Non-shared clonotypes had lower generation probabilities than clonotypes shared by all four sorted-subset donors.

Turning to this clone: No antigen is known for it.

Produced via immunoSEQ multiplex PCR; TCRdb's table is partial and in-frame only. The repertoire holds around 1.6 million clones, with 95% to 99% as singletons. The CD4+ fraction was divided into a CD45RA+ naive subset and a CD45RA-negative memory subset. Looked up from germline, CDR1 is SQVTM and CDR2 is ANQGSEA. This CDR3 is 13 amino acids long. Trimming cost V 5 bases and J 2 bases, with 12 bases left between them. The sequence derives from a man aged 30-40 years in good health. This rearrangement joins TRBV29-1 to TRBJ1-2; tentative D call: TRBD1 (5 bases). Sequencing was carried out using naive CD4+ T cells sorted from blood. Subset: CD45RA+ positively selected. The CDR3 DNA sequence: TGCAGCGTTTGGGACGGGGGAAACTATGGCTACACCTTC. Protein product: CSVWDGGNYGYTF.